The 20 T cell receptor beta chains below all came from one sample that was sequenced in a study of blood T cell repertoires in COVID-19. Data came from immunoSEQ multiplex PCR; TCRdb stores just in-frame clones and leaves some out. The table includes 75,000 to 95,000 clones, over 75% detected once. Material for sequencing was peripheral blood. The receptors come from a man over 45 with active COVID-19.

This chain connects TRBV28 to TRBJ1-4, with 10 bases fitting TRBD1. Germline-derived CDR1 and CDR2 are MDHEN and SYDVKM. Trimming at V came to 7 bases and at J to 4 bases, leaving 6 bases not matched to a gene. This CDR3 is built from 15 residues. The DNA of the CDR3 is TGTGCCAGCACCTCCTGGGACAGGGGTAATGAAAAACTGTTTTTT. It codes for CASTSWDRGNEKLFF.

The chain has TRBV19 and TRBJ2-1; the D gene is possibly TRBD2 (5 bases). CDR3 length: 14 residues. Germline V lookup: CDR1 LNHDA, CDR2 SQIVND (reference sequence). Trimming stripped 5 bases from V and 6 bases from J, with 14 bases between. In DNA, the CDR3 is TGTGCCAGTAGTTTACAACCTACTAGCAATGAGCAGTTCTTC. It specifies CASSLQPTSNEQFF.

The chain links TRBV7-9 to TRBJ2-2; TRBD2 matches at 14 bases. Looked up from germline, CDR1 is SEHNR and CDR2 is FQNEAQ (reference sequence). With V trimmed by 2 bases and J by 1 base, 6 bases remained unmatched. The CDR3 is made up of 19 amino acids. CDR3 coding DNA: TGTGCCAGCAGCTTACTAGGACTAGCGGGAGGCCTGAACACCGGGGAGCTGTTTTTT. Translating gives CASSLLGLAGGLNTGELFF.

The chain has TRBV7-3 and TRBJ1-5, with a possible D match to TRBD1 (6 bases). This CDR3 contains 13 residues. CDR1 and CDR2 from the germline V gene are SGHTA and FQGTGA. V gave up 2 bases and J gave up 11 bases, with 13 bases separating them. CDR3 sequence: CASSLERSGAQHF. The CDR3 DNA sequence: TGTGCCAGCAGCTTAGAGAGGTCAGGGGCCCAGCATTTT.

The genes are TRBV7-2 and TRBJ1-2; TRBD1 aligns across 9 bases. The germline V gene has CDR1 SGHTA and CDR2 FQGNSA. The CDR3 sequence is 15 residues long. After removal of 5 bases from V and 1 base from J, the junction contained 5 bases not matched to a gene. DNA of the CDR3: TGTGCCAGCAGCCCCCGGACAGGGGATAACTATGGCTACACCTTC. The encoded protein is CASSPRTGDNYGYTF.

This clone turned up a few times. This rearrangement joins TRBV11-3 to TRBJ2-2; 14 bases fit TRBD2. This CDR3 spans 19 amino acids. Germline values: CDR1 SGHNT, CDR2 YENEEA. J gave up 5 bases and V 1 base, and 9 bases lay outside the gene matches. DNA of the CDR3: TGTGCCAGCAGCTTAGGACTAGCGGGAGGGTCCCATCTGACCGGGGAGCTGTTTTTT. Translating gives CASSLGLAGGSHLTGELFF. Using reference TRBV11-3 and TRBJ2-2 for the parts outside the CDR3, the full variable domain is EAGVVQSPRYKIIEKKQPVAFWCNPISGHNTLYWYLQNLGQGPELLIRYENEEAVDDSQLPKDRFSAERLKGVDSTLKIQPAELGDSAVYLCASSLGLAGGSHLTGELFFGEGSRLTVL.

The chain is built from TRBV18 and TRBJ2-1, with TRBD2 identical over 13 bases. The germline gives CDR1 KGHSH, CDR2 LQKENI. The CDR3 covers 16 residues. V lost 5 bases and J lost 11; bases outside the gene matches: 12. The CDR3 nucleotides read TGTGCCAGCTCAAATGTTTCGGGACTAGCGGGACACAAGCAGTTCTTC. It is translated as CASSNVSGLAGHKQFF. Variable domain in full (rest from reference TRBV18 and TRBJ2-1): NAGVMQNPRHLVRRRGQEARLRCSPMKGHSHVYWYRQLPEEGLKFMVYLQKENIIDESGMPKERFSAEFPKEGPSILRIQQVVRGDSAAYFCASSNVSGLAGHKQFFGPGTRLTVL.

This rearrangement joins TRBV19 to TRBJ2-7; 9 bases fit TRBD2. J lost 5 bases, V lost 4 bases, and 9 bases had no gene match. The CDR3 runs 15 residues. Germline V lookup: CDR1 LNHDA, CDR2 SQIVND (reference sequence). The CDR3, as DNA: TGTGCCAGTAGTACTACCGGGACTAGCAGCCACGAGCAGTACTTC. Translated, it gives CASSTTGTSSHEQYF.

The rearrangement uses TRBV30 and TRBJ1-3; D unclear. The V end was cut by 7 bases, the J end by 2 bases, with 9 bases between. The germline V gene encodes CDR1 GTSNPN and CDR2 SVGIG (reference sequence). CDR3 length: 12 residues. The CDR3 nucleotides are TGTGCCTTCGGGGTTCCTGGAAACACCATATATTTT. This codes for CAFGVPGNTIYF.

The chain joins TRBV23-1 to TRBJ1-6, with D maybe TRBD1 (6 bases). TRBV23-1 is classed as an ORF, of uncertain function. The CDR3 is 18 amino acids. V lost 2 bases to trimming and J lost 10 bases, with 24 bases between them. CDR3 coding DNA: TGCGCCAGCAGTCAACCGGATACCCGACGCAGGGGCGGATCACCCCTCCACTTT. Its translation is CASSQPDTRRRGGSPLHF.

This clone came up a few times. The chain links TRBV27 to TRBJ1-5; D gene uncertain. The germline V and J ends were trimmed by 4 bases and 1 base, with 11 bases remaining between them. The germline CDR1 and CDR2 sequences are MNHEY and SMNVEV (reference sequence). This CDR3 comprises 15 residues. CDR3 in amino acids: CASSSRLVSNQPQHF. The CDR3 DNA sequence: TGTGCCAGCAGTTCCAGGTTAGTCAGCAATCAGCCCCAGCATTTT.

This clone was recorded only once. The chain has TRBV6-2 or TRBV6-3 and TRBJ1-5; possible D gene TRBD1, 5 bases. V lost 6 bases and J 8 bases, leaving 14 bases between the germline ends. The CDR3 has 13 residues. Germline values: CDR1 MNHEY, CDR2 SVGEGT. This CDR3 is CASSPEGRKPQHF. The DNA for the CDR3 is TGTGCCAGCAGCCCCGAGGGGAGGAAGCCCCAGCATTTT.

The CDR3, as DNA: TGTGCCAGCAGCCCTGACAGATCACTCGGTTCACCCCTCCACTTT. As protein: CASSPDRSLGSPLHF. This chain links TRBV7-9 with TRBJ1-6; weak D call: TRBD1 (5 bases). Germline lookup yields CDR1 SEHNR and CDR2 FQNEAQ (reference sequence). The CDR3 extends over 15 amino acids. V gave up 5 bases and J gave up 9 bases, with 17 bases separating them.

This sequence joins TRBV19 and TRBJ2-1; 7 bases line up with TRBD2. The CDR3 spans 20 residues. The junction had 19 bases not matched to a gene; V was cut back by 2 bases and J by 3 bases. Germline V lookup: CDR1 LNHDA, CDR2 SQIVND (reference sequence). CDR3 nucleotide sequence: TGTGCCAGTAGTATACGGGGGACCAACGCAGGGAGGGCCCGCTACAATGAGCAGTTCTTC. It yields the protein CASSIRGTNAGRARYNEQFF.

CDR3 sequence (DNA): TGTGCCACCAGTGCGTCTAGCTCCTACGAGCAGTACTTC. Its protein product is CATSASSSYEQYF. This chain joins TRBV24-1 and TRBJ2-7, with unresolved D. This CDR3 is built from 13 residues. Trimming left V 5 bases short and J 0 bases short, with 7 bases between. Germline V gives CDR1 KGHDR, CDR2 SFDVKD.

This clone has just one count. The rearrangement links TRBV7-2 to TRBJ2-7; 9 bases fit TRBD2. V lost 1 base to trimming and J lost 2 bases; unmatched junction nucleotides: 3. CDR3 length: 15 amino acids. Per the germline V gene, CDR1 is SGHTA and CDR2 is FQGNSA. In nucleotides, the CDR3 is TGTGCCAGCAGCTTAGAACGCGGGGGGGCCTACGAGCAGTACTTC. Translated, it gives CASSLERGGAYEQYF.

CDR3 residues: CASSKAAGGGYEQYF. In DNA form, the CDR3 reads TGTGCCAGCAGCAAAGCTGCAGGGGGCGGTTACGAGCAGTACTTC. The chain uses TRBV21-1 and TRBJ2-7; TRBD1 was called by the table and not checked on the DNA. TRBV21-1 is deemed a pseudogene. The CDR3 totals 15 residues.

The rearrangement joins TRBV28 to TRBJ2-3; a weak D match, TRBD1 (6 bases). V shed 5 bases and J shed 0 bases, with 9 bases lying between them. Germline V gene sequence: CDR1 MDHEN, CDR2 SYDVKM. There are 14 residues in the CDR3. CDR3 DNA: TGTGCCAGCAGTGGGGGCCCTAGCACAGATACGCAGTATTTT. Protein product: CASSGGPSTDTQYF.

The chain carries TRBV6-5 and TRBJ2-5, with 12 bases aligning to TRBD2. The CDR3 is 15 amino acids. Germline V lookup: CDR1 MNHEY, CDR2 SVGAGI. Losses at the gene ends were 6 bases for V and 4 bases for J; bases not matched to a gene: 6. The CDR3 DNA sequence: TGTGCCAGCAGCACGACTAGCGGGAGCCTAGAGACCCAGTACTTC. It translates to CASSTTSGSLETQYF.

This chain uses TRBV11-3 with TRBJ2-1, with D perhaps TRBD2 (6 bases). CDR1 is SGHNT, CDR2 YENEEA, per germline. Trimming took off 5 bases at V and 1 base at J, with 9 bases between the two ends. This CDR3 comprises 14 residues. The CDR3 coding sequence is TGTGCCAGCAGCCCCCGGGGGTCCTACAATGAGCAGTTCTTC. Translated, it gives CASSPRGSYNEQFF.